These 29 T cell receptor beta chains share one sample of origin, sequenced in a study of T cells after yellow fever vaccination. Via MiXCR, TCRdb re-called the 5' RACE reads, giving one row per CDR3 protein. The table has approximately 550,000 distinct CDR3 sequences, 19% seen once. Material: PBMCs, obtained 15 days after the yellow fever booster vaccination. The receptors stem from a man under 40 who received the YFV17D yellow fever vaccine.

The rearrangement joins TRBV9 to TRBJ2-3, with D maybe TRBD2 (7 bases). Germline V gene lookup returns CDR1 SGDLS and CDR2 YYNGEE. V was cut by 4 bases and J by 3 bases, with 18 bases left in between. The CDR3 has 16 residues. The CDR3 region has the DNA TGTGCCAGCAGCCGGGACACCGGGAGGAGTACAGATACGCAGTATTTT. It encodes CASSRDTGRSTDTQYF.

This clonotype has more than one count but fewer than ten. The DNA for the CDR3 is TGTGCCAGCACCAGGGCCAACGTCCTGACTTTC. This codes for CASTRANVLTF. The chain joins TRBV5-6 to TRBJ2-6; no firm D call. The CDR3 has 11 amino acids. The ends were cut back, 6 bases at V and 5 bases at J, with 3 bases in the middle. Germline CDR1 SGHDT, CDR2 YYEEEE.

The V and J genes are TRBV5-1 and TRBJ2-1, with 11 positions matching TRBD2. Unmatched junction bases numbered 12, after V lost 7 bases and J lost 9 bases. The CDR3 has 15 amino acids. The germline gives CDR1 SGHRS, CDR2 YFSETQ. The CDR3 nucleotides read TGCGCCAGCGGTCCACTAGCGGGAGCTAAGGGTGAGCAGTTCTTC. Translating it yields CASGPLAGAKGEQFF.

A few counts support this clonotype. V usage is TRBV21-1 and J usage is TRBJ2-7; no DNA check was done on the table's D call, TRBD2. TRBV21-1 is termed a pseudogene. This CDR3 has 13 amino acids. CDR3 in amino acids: CASLQRGTYEQYF. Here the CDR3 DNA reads TGTGCCAGCCTACAGCGGGGGACCTACGAGCAGTACTTC.

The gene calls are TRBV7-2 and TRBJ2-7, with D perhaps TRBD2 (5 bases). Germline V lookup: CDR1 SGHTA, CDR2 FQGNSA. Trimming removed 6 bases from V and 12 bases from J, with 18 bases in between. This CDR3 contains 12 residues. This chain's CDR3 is CASRVSGWITYF. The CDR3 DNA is TGTGCCAGCAGGGTCAGCGGATGGATCACGTACTTC.

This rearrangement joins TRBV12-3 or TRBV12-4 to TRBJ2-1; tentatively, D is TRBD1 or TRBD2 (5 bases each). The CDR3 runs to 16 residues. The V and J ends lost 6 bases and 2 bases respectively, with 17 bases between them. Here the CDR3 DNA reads TGTGCCAGCAGCCTACCGGGACGCGACACCTACAATGAGCAGTTCTTC. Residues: CASSLPGRDTYNEQFF.

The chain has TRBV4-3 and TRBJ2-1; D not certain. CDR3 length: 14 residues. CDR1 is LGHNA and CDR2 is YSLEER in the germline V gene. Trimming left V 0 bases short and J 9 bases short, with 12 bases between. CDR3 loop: CASSQDWAIPEQFF. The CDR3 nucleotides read TGCGCCAGCAGCCAAGATTGGGCGATCCCTGAGCAGTTCTTC.

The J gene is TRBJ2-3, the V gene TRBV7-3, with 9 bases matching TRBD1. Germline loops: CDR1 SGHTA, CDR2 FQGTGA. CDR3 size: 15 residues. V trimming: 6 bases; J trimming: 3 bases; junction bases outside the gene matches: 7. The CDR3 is CASSRTGVPTDTQYF. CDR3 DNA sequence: TGTGCCAGCAGTCGGACAGGGGTACCGACAGATACGCAGTATTTT. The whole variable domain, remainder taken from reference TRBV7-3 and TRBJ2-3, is GAGVSQTPSNKVTEKGKYVELRCDPISGHTALYWYRQSLGQGPEFLIYFQGTGAADDSGLPNDRFFAVRPEGSVSTLKIQRTERGDSAVYLCASSRTGVPTDTQYFGPGTRLTVL.

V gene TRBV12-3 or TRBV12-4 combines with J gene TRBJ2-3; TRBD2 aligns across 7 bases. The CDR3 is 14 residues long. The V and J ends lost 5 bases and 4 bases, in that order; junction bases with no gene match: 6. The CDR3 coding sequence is TGTGCCAGCAGTCCTTCCACTAGCGCAGATACGCAGTATTTT. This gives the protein CASSPSTSADTQYF.

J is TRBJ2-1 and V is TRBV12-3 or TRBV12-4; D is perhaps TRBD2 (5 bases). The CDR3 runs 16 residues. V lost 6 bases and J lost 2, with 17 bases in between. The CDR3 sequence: CASSPMHAGPYNEQFF. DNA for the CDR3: TGTGCCAGCAGCCCTATGCACGCGGGTCCCTACAATGAGCAGTTCTTC.

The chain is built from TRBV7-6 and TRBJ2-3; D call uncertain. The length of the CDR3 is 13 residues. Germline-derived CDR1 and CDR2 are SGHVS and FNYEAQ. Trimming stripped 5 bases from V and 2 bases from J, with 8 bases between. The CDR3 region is CASSPGLTDTQYF. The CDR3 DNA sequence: TGTGCCAGCAGCCCCGGCCTCACAGATACGCAGTATTTT. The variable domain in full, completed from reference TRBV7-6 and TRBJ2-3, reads GAGVSQSPRYKVTKRGQDVALRCDPISGHVSLYWYRQALGQGPEFLTYFNYEAQQDKSGLPNDRFSAERPEGSISTLTIQRTEQRDSAMYRCASSPGLTDTQYFGPGTRLTVL.

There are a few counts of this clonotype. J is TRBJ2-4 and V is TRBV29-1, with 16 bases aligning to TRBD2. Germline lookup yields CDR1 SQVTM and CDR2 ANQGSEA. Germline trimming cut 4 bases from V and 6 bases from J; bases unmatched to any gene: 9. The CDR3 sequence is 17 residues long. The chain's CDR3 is CSVVDGTSGRVGNIQYF. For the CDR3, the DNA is TGCAGCGTTGTTGACGGGACTAGCGGGAGGGTTGGAAACATTCAGTACTTC.

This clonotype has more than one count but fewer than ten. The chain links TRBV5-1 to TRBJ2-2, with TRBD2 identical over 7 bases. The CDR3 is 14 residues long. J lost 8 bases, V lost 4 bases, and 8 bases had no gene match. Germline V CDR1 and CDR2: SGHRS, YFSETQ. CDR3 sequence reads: CASSPLSGTGELFF. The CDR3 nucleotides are TGCGCCAGCAGCCCCTTGAGCGGGACGGGGGAGCTGTTTTTT. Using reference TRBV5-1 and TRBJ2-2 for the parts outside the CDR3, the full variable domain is KAGVTQTPRYLIKTRGQQVTLSCSPISGHRSVSWYQQTPGQGLQFLFEYFSETQRNKGNFPGRFSGRQFSNSRSEMNVSTLELGDSALYLCASSPLSGTGELFFGEGSRLTVL.

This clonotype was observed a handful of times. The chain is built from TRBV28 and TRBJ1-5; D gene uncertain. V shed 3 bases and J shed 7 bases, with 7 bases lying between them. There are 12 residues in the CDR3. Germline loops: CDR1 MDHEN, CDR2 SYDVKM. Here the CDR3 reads CASSFGLQPQHF. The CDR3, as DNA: TGTGCCAGCAGTTTCGGTCTACAGCCCCAGCATTTT.

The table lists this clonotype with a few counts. CDR3 bases: TGCGCCAGCAGCCAAGCGGTCGGCTTACTAGCGGGAGTTGGTACCGGGGAGCTGTTTTTT. This encodes CASSQAVGLLAGVGTGELFF. The V call is TRBV4-1, the J call TRBJ2-2; TRBD2 aligns across 11 bases. The CDR3 runs to 20 residues. CDR1 and CDR2 (germline): MGHRA, YSYEKL. After removal of 1 base from V and 5 bases from J, the junction contained 15 bases not matched to a gene.

Here the CDR3 DNA reads TGTGCCAGCAGCACTCAACAGGGTCCCAGCACTGAAGCTTTCTTT. It is translated as CASSTQQGPSTEAFF. V and J are TRBV9 and TRBJ1-1, with D maybe TRBD1 (6 bases). The CDR3 extends over 15 amino acids. CDR1 and CDR2 (germline): SGDLS, YYNGEE. V lost 4 bases to trimming and J lost 4 bases, with 17 bases between them.

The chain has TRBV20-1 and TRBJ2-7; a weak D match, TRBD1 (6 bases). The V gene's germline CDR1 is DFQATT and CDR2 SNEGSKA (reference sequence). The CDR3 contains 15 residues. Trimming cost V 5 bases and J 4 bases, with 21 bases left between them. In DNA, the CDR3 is TGCAGTGCTGCGGCAGGGGCCTACGGCAATTACGAGCAGTACTTC. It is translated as CSAAAGAYGNYEQYF.

DNA of the CDR3: TGTGCCAGCTTGGGACAAATAGGTCAGCCCCAGCATTTT. As protein: CASLGQIGQPQHF. The rearrangement links TRBV7-2 to TRBJ1-5; a weak D match, TRBD1 (6 bases). Germline V gives CDR1 SGHTA, CDR2 FQGNSA. V was clipped by 8 bases and J by 6 bases, with 14 bases between them. This CDR3 has 13 residues.

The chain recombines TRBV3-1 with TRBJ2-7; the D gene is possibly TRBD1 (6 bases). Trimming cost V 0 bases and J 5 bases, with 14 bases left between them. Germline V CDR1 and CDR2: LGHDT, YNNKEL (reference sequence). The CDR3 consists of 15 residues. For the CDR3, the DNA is TGTGCCAGCAGCCAAGATTTCGAGGACAGCCACGAGCAGTACTTC. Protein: CASSQDFEDSHEQYF.

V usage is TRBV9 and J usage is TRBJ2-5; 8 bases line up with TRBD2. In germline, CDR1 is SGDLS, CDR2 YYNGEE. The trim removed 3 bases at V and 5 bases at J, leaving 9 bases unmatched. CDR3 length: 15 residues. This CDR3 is CASSERERPYETQYF. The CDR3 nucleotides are TGTGCCAGCAGCGAGCGGGAGAGGCCTTATGAGACCCAGTACTTC.

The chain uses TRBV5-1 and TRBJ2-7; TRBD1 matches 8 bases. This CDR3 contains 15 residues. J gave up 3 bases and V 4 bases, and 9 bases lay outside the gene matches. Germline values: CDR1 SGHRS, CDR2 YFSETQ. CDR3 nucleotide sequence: TGCGCCAGCAGCCAATGGACAGGGATGAACTACGAGCAGTACTTC. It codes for CASSQWTGMNYEQYF.

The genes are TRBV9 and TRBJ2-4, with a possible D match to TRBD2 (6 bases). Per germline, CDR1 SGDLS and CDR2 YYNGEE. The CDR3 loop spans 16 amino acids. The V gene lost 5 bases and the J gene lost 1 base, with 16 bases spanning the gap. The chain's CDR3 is CASSEDLARAKNIQYF. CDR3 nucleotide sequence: TGTGCCAGCAGTGAGGATCTAGCGCGGGCCAAAAACATTCAGTACTTC.

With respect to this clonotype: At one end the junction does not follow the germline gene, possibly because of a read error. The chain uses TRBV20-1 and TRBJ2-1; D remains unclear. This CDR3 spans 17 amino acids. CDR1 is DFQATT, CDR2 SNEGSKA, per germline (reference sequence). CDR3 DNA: TGCTGTGCTAGTACCCCAACTAAACGAAAAGCCTACAATGAGCAGTTCTTC. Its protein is CCASTPTKRKAYNEQFF.

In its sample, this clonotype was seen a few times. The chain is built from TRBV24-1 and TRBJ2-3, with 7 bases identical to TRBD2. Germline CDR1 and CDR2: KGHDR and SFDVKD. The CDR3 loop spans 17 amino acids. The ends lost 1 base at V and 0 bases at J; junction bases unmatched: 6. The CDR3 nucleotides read TGTGCCACCAGTGATTTCGGGGGGAGGACTAGCACAGATACGCAGTATTTT. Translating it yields CATSDFGGRTSTDTQYF.

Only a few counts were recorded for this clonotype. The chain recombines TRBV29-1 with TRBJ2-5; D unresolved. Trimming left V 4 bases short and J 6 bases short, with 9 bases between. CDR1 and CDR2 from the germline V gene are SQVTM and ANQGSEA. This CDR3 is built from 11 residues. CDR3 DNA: TGCAGCGTTGCGCCCCAGAAGACCCAGTACTTC. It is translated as CSVAPQKTQYF.

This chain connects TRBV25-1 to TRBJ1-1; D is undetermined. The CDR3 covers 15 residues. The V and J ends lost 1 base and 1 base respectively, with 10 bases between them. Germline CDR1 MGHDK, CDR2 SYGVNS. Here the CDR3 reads CASSESSRANTEAFF. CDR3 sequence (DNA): TGTGCCAGCAGTGAATCGAGTCGGGCGAACACTGAAGCTTTCTTT.

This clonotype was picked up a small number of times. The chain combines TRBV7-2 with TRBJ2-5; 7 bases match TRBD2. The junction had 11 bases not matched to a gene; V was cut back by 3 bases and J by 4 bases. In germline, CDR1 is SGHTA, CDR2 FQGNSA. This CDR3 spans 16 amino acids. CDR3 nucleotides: TGTGCCAGCAGCTTGGGGGGGACGGGGCTTCCAGAGACCCAGTACTTC. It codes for CASSLGGTGLPETQYF.

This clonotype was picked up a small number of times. In DNA form, the CDR3 reads TGTGCCAGCAGTCGGGAGACCCGTGCCTCCTACGAGCAGTACTTC. It specifies CASSRETRASYEQYF. The rearrangement joins TRBV6-1 to TRBJ2-7; TRBD2 is a possible D gene (6 bases). V lost 5 bases and J lost 0, with 14 bases in between. The length of the CDR3 is 15 residues. Germline-derived CDR1 and CDR2 are MNHNS and SASEGT.

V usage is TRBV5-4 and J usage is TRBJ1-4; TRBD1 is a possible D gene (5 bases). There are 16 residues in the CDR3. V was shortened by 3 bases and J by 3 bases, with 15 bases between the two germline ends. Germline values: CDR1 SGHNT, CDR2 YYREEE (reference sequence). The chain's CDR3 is CASSSDKGRSNEKLFF. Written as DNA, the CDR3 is TGTGCCAGCAGCTCGGATAAGGGACGGTCTAATGAAAAACTGTTTTTT.